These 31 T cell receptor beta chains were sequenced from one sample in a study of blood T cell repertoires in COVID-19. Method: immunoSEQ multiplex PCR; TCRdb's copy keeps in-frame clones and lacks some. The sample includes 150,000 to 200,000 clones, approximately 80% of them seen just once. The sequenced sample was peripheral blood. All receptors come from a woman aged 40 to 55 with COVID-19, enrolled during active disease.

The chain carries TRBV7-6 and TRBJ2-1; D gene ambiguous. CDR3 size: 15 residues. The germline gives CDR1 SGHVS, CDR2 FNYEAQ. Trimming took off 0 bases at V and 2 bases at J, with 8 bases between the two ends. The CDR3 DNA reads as TGTGCCAGCAGCTTAGCGGCGGTCCCCTACAATGAGCAGTTCTTC. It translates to CASSLAAVPYNEQFF.

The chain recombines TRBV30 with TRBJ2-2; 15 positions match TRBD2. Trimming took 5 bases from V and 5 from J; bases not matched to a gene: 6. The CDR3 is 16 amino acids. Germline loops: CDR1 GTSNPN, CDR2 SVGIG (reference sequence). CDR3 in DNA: TGTGCCTGGTTGGGACTAGCGGGGGGAAGAACCGGGGAGCTGTTTTTT. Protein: CAWLGLAGGRTGELFF.

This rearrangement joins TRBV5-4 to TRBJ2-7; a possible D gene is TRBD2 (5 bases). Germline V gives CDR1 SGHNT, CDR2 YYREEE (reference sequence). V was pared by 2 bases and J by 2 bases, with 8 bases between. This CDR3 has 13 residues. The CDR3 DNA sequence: TGTGCCAGCAGCTTAGGACTCACCTACGAGCAGTACTTC. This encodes CASSLGLTYEQYF.

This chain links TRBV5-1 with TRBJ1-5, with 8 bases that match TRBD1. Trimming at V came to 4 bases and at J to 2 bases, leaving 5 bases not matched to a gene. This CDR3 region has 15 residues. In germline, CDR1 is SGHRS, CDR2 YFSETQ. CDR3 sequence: CASSVQGGGNQPQHF. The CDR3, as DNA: TGCGCCAGCAGCGTACAGGGGGGCGGCAATCAGCCCCAGCATTTT.

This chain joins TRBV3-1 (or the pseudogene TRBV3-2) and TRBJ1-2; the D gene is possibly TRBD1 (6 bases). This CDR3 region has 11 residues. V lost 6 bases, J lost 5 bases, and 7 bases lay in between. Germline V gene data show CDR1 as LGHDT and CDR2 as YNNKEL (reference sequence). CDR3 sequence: CASSTGYGYTF. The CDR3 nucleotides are TGTGCCAGCAGTACAGGGTATGGCTACACCTTC.

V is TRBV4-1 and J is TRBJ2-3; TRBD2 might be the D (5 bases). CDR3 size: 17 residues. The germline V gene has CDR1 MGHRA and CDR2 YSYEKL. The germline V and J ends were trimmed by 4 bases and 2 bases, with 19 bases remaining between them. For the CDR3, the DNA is TGCGCCAGCAGCCGCCAAGAACGGGGTATGAACACAGATACGCAGTATTTT. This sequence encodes CASSRQERGMNTDTQYF.

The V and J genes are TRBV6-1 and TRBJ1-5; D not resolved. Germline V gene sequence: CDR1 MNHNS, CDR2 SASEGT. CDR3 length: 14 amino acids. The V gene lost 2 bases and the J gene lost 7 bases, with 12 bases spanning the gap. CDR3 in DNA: TGTGCCAGCAGTGAATCTGGAGGCGAGCAGCCCCAGCATTTT. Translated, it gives CASSESGGEQPQHF.

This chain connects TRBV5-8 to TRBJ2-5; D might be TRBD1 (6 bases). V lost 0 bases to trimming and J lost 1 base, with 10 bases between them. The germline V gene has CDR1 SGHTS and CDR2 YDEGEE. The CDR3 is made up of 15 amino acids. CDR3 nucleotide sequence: TGTGCCAGCAGCTTGGGAACAGGGCCCCAAGAGACCCAGTACTTC. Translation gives CASSLGTGPQETQYF.

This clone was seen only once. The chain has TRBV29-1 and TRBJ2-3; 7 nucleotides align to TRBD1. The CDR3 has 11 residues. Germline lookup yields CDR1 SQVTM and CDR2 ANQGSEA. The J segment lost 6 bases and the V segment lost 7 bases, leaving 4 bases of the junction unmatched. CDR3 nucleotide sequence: TGCAGCGCCACGGACAGGGATACGCAGTATTTT. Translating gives CSATDRDTQYF.

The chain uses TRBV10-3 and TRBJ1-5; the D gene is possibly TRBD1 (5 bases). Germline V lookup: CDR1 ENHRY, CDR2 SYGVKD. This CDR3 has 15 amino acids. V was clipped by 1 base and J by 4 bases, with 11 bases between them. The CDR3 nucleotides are TGTGCCATCAGTGAGTTGGCCCGGGGGAATCAGCCCCAGCATTTT. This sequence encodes CAISELARGNQPQHF.

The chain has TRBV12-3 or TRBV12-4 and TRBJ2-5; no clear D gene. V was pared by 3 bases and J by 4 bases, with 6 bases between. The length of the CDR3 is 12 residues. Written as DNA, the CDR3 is TGTGCCAGCAGTTTGTGGAGAGAGACCCAGTACTTC. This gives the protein CASSLWRETQYF.

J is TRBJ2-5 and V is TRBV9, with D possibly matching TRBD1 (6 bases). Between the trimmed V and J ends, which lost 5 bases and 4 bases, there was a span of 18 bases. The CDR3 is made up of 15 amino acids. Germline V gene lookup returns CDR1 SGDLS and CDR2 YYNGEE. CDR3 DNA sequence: TGTGCCAGCAGTGTAACAGGGCTTTGGGGAGAGACCCAGTACTTC. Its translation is CASSVTGLWGETQYF.

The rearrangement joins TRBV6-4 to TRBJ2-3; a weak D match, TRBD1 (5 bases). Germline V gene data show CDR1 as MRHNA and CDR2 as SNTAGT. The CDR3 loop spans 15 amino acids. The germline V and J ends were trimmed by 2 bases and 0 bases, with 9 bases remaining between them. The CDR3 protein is CASSDGAFSTDTQYF. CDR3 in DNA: TGTGCCAGCAGTGACGGGGCCTTTAGCACAGATACGCAGTATTTT.

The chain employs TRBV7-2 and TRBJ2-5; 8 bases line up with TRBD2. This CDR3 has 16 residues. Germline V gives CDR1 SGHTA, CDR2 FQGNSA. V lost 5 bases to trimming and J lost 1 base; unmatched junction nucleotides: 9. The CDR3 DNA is TGTGCCAGCAGCATCGGGACTAGTAGGGGCCAAGAGACCCAGTACTTC. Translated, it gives CASSIGTSRGQETQYF.

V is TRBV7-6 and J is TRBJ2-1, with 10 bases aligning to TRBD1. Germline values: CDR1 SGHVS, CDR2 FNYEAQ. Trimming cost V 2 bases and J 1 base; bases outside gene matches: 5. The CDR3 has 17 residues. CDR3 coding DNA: TGTGCCAGCAGCTTAATTCCGGGACAGGGGTCCTACAATGAGCAGTTCTTC. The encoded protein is CASSLIPGQGSYNEQFF.

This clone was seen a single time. The CDR3 nucleotides read TGTGCCAGCTCACCACCCCCGGGTGAAAAACTGTTTTTT. It is translated as CASSPPPGEKLFF. The J gene is TRBJ1-4, the V gene TRBV18; D is unclear. The CDR3 loop spans 13 amino acids. From germline, CDR1 is KGHSH and CDR2 LQKENI. V shed 0 bases and J shed 7 bases, with 6 bases lying between them.

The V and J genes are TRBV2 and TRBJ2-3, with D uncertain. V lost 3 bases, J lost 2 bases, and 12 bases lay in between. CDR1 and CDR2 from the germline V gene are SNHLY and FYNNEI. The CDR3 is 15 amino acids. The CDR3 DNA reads TGTGCCAGCAGTGAGTGGAGAACTTACACAGATACGCAGTATTTT. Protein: CASSEWRTYTDTQYF.

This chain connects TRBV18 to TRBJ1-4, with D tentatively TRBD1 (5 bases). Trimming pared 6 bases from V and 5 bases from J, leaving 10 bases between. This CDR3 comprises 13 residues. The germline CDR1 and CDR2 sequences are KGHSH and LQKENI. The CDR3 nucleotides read TGTGCCAGCTCTAGACAGACAAATGAAAAACTGTTTTTT. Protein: CASSRQTNEKLFF.

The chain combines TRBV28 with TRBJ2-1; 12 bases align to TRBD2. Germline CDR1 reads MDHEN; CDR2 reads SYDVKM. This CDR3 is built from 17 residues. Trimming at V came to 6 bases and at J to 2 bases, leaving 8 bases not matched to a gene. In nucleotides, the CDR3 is TGTGCCAGCAGCTCCATGGGGACTAGCGGGCCCTACAATGAGCAGTTCTTC. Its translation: CASSSMGTSGPYNEQFF.

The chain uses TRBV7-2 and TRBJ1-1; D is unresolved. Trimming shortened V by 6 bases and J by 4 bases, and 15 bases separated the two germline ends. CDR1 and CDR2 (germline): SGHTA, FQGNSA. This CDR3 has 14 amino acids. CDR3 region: CASRIAAASTEAFF. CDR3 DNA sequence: TGTGCCAGCAGGATAGCGGCCGCGAGCACTGAAGCTTTCTTT.

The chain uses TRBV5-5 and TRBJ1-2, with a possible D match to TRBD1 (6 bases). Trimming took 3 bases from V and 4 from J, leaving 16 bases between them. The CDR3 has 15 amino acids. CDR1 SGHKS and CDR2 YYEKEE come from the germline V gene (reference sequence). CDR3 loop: CASSSPGGGGYGYTF. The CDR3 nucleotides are TGTGCCAGCAGCTCCCCCGGGGGGGGCGGCTATGGCTACACCTTC. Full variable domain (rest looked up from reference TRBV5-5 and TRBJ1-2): DAGVTQSPTHLIKTRGQQVTLRCSPISGHKSVSWYQQVLGQGPQFIFQYYEKEERGRGNFPDRFSARQFPNYSSELNVNALLLGDSALYLCASSSPGGGGYGYTFGSGTRLTVV.

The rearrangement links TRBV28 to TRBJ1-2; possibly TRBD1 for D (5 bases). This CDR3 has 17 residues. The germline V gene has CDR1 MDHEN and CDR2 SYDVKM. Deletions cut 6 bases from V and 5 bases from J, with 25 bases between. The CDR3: CASSSIAGTWDGYGYTF. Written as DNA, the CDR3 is TGTGCCAGCAGCTCTATCGCCGGGACTTGGGACGGTTATGGCTACACCTTC.

The chain's CDR3 is CASSHPTSGLEHQETQYF. The CDR3, as DNA: TGTGCCAGCAGCCATCCCACCTCGGGACTAGAACACCAAGAGACCCAGTACTTC. The genes are TRBV4-2 and TRBJ2-5; 8 positions agree with TRBD2. CDR3 length: 18 amino acids. Trimming took 3 bases from V and 0 from J; bases not matched to a gene: 12. CDR1 LGHNA and CDR2 YNFKEQ come from the germline V gene.

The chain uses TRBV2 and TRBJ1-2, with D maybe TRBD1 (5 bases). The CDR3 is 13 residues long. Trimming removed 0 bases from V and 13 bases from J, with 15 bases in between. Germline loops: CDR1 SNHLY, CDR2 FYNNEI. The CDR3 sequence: CASSEAGRGEITF. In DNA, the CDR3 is TGTGCCAGCAGTGAAGCAGGTCGGGGGGAGATCACCTTC. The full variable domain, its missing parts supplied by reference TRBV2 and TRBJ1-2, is EPEVTQTPSHQVTQMGQEVILRCVPISNHLYFYWYRQILGQKVEFLVSFYNNEISEKSEIFDDQFSVERPDGSNFTLKIRSTKLEDSAMYFCASSEAGRGEITFGSGTRLTVV.

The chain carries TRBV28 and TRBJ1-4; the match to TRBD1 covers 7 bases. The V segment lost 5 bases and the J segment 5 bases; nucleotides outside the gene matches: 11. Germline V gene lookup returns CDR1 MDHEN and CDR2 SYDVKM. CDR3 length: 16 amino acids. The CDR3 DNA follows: TGTGCCAGCAGTAACCACCTAGGGGGCGTAAATGAAAAACTGTTTTTT. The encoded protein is CASSNHLGGVNEKLFF.

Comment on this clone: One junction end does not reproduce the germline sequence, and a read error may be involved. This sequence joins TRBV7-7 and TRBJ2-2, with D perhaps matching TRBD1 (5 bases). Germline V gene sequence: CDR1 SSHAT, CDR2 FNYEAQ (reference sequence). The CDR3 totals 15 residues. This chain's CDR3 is CASSSGAVDTGELFF. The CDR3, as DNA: TGTGCTAGCAGCTCTGGGGCGGTGGACACCGGGGAGCTGTTTTTT.

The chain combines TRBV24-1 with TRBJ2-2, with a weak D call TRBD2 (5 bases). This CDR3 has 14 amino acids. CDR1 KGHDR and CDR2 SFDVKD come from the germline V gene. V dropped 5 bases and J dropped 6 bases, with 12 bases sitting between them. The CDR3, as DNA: TGTGCCACCAGTGTCGGAGGCGACCCCGGGGAGCTGTTTTTT. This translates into CATSVGGDPGELFF.

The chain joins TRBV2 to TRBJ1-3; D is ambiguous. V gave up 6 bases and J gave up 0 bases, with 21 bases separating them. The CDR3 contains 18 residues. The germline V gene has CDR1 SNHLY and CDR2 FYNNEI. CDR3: CASSAQRTVRTSGNTIYF. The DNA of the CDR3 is TGTGCCAGCAGCGCCCAACGGACTGTTCGAACCTCTGGAAACACCATATATTTT.

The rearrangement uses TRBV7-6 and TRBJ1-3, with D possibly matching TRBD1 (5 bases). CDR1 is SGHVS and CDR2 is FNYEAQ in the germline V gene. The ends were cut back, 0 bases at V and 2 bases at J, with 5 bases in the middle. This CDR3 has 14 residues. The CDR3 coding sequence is TGTGCCAGCAGCTTAGCACAGGCTGGAAACACCATATATTTT. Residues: CASSLAQAGNTIYF.

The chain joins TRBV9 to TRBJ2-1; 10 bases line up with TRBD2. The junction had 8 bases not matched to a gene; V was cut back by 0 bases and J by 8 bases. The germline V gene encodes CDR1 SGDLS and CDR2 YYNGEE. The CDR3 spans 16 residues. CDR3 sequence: CASSVGLAGVVDEQFF. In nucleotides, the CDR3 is TGTGCCAGCAGCGTAGGGCTAGCGGGAGTCGTAGATGAGCAGTTCTTC. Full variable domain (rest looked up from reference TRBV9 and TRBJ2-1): DSGVTQTPKHLITATGQRVTLRCSPRSGDLSVYWYQQSLDQGLQFLIQYYNGEERAKGNILERFSAQQFPDLHSELNLSSLELGDSALYFCASSVGLAGVVDEQFFGPGTRLTVL.

CDR3 residues: CASSRDRGETQYF. CDR3 coding DNA: TGTGCCAGCAGTCGGGACAGAGGAGAGACCCAGTACTTC. The chain joins TRBV28 to TRBJ2-5; TRBD1 matches at 7 bases. The CDR3 totals 13 residues. The V and J ends lost 5 bases and 4 bases, in that order; junction bases with no gene match: 4. Germline loops: CDR1 MDHEN, CDR2 SYDVKM.